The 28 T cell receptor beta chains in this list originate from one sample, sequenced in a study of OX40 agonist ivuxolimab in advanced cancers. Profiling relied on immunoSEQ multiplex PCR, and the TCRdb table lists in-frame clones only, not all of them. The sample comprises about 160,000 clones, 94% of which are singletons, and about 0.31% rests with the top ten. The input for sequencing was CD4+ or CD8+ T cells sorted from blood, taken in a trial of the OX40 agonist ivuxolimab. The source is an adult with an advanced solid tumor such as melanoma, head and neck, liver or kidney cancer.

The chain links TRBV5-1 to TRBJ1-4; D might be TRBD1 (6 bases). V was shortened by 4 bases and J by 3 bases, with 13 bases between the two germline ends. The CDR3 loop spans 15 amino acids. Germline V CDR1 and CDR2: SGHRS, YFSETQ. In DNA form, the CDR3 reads TGCGCCAGCAGCAACGGGGGGGCAGCTAATGAAAAACTGTTTTTT. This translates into CASSNGGAANEKLFF.

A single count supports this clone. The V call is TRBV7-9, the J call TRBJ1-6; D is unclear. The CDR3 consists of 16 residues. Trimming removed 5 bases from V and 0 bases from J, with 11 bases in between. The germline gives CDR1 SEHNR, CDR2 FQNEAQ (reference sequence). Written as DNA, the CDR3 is TGTGCCAGCAGCCCCGGAAAGGGCTCCTATAATTCACCCCTCCACTTT. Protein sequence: CASSPGKGSYNSPLHF.

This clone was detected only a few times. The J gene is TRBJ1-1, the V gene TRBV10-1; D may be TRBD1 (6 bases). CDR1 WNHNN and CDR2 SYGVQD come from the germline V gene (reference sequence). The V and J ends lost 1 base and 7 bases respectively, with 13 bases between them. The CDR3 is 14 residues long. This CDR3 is CASSELRGAGEAFF. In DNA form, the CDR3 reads TGCGCCAGCAGTGAGTTGAGGGGGGCAGGTGAAGCTTTCTTT.

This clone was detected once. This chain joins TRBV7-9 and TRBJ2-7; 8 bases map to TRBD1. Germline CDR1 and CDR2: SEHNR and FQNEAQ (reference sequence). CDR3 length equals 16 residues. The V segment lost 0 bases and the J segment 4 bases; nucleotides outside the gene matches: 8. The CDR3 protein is CASSLATSGQGYEQYF. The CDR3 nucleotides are TGTGCCAGCAGCTTAGCGACGTCCGGACAGGGTTACGAGCAGTACTTC.

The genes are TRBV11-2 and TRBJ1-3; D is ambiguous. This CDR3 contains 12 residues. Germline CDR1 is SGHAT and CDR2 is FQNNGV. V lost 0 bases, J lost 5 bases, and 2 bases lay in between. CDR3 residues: CASSLERNTIYF. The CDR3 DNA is TGTGCCAGCAGCTTAGAGCGAAACACCATATATTTT.

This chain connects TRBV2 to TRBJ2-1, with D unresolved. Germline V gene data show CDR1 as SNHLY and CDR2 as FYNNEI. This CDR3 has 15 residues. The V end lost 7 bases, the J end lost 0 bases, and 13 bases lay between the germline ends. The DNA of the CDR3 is TGTGCCAGCACCAAGGACGTGTCCTCCTACAATGAGCAGTTCTTC. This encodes CASTKDVSSYNEQFF.

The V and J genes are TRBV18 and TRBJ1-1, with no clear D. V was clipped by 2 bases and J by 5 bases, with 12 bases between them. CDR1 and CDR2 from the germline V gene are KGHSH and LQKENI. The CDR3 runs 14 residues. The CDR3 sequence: CASSPRPPGTEAFF. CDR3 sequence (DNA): TGTGCCAGCTCACCAAGGCCCCCTGGGACTGAAGCTTTCTTT.

The CDR3 loop is CASSLQGSTEAFF. In nucleotides, the CDR3 is TGTGCCAGCAGCTTACAGGGTTCCACTGAAGCTTTCTTT. The genes are TRBV13 and TRBJ1-1; tentatively, D is TRBD1 (5 bases). V was trimmed by 2 bases and J by 4 bases, leaving 8 bases between them. The germline gives CDR1 PRHDT, CDR2 FYEKMQ (reference sequence). This CDR3 has 13 amino acids.

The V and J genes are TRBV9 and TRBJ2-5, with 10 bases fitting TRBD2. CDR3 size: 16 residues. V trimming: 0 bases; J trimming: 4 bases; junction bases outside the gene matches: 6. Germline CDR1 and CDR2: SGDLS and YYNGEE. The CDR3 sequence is CASSVVAGGFPETQYF. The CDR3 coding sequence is TGTGCCAGCAGCGTAGTAGCGGGGGGATTCCCAGAGACCCAGTACTTC.

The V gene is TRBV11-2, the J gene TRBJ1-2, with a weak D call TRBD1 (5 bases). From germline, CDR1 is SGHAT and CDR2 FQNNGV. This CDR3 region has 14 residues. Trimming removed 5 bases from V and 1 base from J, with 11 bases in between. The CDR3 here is CASSPTRGNYGYTF. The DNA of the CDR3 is TGTGCCAGCAGCCCGACGAGGGGTAACTATGGCTACACCTTC. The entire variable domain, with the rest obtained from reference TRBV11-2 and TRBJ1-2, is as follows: EAGVAQSPRYKIIEKRQSVAFWCNPISGHATLYWYQQILGQGPKLLIQFQNNGVVDDSQLPKDRFSAERLKGVDSTLKIQPAKLEDSAVYLCASSPTRGNYGYTFGSGTRLTVV.

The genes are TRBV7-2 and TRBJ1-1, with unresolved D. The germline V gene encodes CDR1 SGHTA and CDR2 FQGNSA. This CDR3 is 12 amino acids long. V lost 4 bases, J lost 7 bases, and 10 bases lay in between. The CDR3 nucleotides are TGTGCCAGCAGCTGGCGGGCCAGTGAAGCTTTCTTT. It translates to CASSWRASEAFF.

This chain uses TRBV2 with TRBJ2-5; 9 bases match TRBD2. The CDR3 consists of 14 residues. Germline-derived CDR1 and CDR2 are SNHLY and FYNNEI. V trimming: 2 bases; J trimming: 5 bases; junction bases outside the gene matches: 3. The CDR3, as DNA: TGTGCCAGCAGTGAAAGGGCGGGGGGGGAGACCCAGTACTTC. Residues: CASSERAGGETQYF.

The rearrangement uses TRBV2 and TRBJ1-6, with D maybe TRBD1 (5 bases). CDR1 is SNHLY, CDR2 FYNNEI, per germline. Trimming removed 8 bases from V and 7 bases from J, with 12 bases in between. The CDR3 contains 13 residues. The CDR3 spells CASWGRPNSPLHF. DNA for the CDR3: TGTGCCAGCTGGGGACGGCCCAATTCACCCCTCCACTTT.

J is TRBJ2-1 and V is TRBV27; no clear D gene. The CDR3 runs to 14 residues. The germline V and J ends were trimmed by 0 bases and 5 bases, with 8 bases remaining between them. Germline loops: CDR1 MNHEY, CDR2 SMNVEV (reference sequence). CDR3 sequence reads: CASSLSVRNNEQFF. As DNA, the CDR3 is TGTGCCAGCAGTTTATCGGTGCGGAACAATGAGCAGTTCTTC.

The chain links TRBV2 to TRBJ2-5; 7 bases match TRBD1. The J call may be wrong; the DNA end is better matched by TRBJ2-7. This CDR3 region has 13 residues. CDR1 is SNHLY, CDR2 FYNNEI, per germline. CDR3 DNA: TGTGCCAGCAGGACTACAGGGGCCTACGAGCAGTACTTC. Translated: CASRTTGAYEQYF.

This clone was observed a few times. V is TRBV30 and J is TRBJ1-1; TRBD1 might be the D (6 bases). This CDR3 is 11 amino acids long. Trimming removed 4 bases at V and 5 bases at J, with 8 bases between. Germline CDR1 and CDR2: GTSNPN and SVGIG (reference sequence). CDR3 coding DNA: TGTGCCTGGACAGGGGCGACTGAAGCTTTCTTT. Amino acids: CAWTGATEAFF.

CDR3 DNA sequence: TGTGCCAGCAGAAAACTAGCGACGAACACCGGGGAGCTGTTTTTT. Amino acids: CASRKLATNTGELFF. The chain has TRBV7-6 and TRBJ2-2; 7 bases map to TRBD2. Germline V gene sequence: CDR1 SGHVS, CDR2 FNYEAQ. The V segment lost 6 bases and the J segment 0 bases; nucleotides outside the gene matches: 4. CDR3 size: 15 residues. The full variable domain, in which reference TRBV7-6 and TRBJ2-2 provide the parts outside the CDR3, is GAGVSQSPRYKVTKRGQDVALRCDPISGHVSLYWYRQALGQGPEFLTYFNYEAQQDKSGLPNDRFSAERPEGSISTLTIQRTEQRDSAMYRCASRKLATNTGELFFGEGSRLTVL.

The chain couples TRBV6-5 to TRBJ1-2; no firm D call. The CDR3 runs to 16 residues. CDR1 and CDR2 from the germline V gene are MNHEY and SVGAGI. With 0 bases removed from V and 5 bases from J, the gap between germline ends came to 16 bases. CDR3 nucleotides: TGTGCCAGCAGTTACTCACGACCAGACCTTGGGTATGGCTACACCTTC. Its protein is CASSYSRPDLGYGYTF.

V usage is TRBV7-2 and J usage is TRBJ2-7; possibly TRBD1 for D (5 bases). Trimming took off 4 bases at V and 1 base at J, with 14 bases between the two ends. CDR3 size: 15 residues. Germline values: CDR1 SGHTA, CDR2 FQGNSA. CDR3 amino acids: CASSSYPGLSYEQYF. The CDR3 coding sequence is TGTGCCAGCAGCTCTTATCCAGGGTTATCCTACGAGCAGTACTTC.

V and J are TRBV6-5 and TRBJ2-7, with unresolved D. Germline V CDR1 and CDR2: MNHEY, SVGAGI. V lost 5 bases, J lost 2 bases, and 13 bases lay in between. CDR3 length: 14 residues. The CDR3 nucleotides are TGTGCCAGCAGTCCTTCACTGGTCGCCTACGAGCAGTACTTC. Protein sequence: CASSPSLVAYEQYF.

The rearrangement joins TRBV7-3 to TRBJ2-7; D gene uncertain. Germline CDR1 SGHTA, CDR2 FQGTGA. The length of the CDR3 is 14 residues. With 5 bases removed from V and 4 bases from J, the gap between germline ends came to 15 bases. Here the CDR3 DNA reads TGTGCCAGCAGCCCGTTCGATGGGCCGTACGAGCAGTACTTC. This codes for CASSPFDGPYEQYF. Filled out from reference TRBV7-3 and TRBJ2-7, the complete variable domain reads GAGVSQTPSNKVTEKGKYVELRCDPISGHTALYWYRQSLGQGPEFLIYFQGTGAADDSGLPNDRFFAVRPEGSVSTLKIQRTERGDSAVYLCASSPFDGPYEQYFGPGTRLTVT.

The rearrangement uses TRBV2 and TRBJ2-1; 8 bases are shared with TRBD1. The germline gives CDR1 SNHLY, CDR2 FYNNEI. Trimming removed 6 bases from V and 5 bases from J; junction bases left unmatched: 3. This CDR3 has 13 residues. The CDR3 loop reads CASRRTGNNEQFF. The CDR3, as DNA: TGTGCCAGCAGAAGGACAGGGAACAATGAGCAGTTCTTC.

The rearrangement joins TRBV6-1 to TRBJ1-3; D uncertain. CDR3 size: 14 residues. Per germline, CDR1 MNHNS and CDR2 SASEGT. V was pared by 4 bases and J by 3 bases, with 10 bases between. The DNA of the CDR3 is TGTGCCAGCAGTGTTTCTGATAATGGAAACACCATATATTTT. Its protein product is CASSVSDNGNTIYF.

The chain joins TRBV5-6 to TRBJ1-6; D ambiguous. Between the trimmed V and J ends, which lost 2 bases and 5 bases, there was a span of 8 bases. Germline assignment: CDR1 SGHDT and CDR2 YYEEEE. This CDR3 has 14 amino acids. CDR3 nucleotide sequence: TGTGCCAGCAGCTTTTGGTCGAATAATTCACCCCTCCACTTT. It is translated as CASSFWSNNSPLHF.

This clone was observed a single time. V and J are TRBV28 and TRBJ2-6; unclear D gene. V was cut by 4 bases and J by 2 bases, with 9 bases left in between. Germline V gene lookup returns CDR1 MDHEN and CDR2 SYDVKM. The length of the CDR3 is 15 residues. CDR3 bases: TGTGCCAGCAGTTCCGAGGAACCTGGGGCCAACGTCCTGACTTTC. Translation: CASSSEEPGANVLTF.

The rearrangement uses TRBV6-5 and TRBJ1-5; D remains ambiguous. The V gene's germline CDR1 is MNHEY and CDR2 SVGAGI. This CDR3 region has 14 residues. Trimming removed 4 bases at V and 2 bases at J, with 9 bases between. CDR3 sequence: CASSLSRGNQPQHF. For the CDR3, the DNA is TGTGCCAGCAGTTTGTCGAGAGGCAATCAGCCCCAGCATTTT.

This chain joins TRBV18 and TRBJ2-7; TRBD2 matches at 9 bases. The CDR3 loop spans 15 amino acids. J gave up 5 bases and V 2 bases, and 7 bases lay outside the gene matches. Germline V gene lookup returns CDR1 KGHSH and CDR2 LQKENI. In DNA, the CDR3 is TGTGCCAGCTCACCAGGCGGGAGGGCCGAAAACGAGCAGTACTTC. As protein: CASSPGGRAENEQYF.

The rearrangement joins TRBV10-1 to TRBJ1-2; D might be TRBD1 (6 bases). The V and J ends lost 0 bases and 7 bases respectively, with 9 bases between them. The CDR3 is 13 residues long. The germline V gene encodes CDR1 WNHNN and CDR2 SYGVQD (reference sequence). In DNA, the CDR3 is TGCGCCAGCAGTGAGTCAGGGACAAGTGGCTACACCTTC. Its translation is CASSESGTSGYTF.